This record covers a single T cell receptor beta chain. The sample is drawn from a study of blood T cell repertoires in COVID-19. Study in general: COVID-19 samples, acute and convalescent, were from the United States, Italy and Spain. Sources were T cells, B-cell-depleted T cells, or PBMCs; the material itself was cDNA or gDNA.

The ends were cut back, 4 bases at V and 4 bases at J, with 11 bases in the middle. The CDR3 sequence is 14 residues long. Germline-derived CDR1 and CDR2 are SNHLY and FYNNEI. Measured with immunoSEQ multiplex PCR; TCRdb has only the in-frame clones, and not every one. The sample holds tens of thousands of clones; roughly four fifths are singletons and the top ten take under 30%. This chain connects TRBV2 to TRBJ2-4; tentative D call: TRBD1 (5 bases). Input material: peripheral blood. The sequence was collected from an elderly woman with active or convalescent COVID-19. The CDR3 nucleotides read TGTGCCAGCAGTGTTTCGCAGGGTAAAAACATTCAGTACTTC. As protein: CASSVSQGKNIQYF.